The clone carrying this T cell receptor (beta chain) was found many times. The antigen is not known. This entry is derived from a study of CD8 T cells in ankylosing spondylitis. Whole-study findings and limits: CD8+ by phenotype, disease-linked clones were relatively rare in peripheral blood. Reportedly, matched ankylosing spondylitis synovial fluid was significantly enriched for disease-linked clones. Apparently characteristic of ankylosing spondylitis blood was a TCR beta motif (roughly eight highly homologous variants).

Germline V gene data show CDR1 as SEHNR and CDR2 as FQNEAQ (reference sequence). With 6 bases clipped from V and 9 bases from J, the junction kept 8 bases outside the gene matches. This CDR3 has 15 amino acids. MiXCR, run by TCRdb on the 5' RACE reads, gives a single entry per CDR3 protein. The sample contains fewer than 200,000 distinct CDR3 sequences, about 18% of which appear only once. This chain uses TRBV7-9 with TRBJ2-1, with TRBD2 matching 13 bases. Sequencing was carried out using blood, either unsorted or a sorted T cell fraction (not recorded which). The receptor was derived from a male donor between 10 and 30 years old with ankylosing spondylitis or in good health (not recorded which). The CDR3 DNA reads TGTGCCAGCAGTTCCCGACTAGCGGGAGGTCGTGAGCAGTTCTTC. Translating gives CASSSRLAGGREQFF.